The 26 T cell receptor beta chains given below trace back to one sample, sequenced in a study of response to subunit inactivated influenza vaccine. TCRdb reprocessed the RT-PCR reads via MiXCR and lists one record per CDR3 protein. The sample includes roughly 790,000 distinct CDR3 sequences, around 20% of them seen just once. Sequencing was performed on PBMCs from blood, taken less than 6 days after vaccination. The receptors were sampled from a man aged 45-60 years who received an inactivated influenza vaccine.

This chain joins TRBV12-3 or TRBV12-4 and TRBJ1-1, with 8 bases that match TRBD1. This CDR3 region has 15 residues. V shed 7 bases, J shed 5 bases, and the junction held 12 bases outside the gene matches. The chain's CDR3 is CASTIDQGARTEAFF. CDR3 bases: TGTGCCAGCACTATAGATCAGGGGGCACGAACTGAAGCTTTCTTT.

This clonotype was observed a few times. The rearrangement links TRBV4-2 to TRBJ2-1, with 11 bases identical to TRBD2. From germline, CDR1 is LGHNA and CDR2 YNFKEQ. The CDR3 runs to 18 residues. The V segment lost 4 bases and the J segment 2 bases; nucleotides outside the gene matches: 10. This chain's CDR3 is CASSPRPGSGGAYNEQFF. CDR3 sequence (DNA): TGTGCCAGCAGCCCTCGTCCGGGTAGCGGGGGGGCCTACAATGAGCAGTTCTTC.

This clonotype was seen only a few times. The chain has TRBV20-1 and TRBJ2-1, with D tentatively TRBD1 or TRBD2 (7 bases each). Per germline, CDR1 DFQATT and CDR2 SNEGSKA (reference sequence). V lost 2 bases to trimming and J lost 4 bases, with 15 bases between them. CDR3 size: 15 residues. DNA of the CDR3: TGCAGTGCTAGAACCGGGGAGGGGGCATACAATGAGCAGTTCTTC. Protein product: CSARTGEGAYNEQFF.

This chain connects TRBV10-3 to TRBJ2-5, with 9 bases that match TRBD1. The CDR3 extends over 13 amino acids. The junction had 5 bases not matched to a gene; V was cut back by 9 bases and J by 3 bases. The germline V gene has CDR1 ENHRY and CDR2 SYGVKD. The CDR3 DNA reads TGTGCCATTACAGGGGGCGAAGAAGAGACCCAGTACTTC. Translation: CAITGGEEETQYF.

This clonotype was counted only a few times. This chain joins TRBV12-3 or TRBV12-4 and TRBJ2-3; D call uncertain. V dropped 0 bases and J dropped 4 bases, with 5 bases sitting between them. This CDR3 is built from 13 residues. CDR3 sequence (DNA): TGTGCCAGCAGTTTAGCGAACCCAGATACGCAGTATTTT. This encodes CASSLANPDTQYF.

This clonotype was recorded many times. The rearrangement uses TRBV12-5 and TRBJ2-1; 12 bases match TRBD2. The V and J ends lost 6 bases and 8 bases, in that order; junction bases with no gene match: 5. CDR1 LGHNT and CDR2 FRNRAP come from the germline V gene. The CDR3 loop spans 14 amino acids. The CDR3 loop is CASGTTSGGDEQFF. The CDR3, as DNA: TGTGCTAGTGGCACGACTAGCGGGGGAGATGAGCAGTTCTTC.

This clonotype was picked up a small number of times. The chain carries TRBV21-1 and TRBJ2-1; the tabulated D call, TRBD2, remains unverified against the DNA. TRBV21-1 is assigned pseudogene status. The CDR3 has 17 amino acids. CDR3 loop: CASSKKPAAITYNEQFF. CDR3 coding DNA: TGTGCCAGCAGCAAAAAACCAGCGGCCATTACCTACAATGAGCAGTTCTTC.

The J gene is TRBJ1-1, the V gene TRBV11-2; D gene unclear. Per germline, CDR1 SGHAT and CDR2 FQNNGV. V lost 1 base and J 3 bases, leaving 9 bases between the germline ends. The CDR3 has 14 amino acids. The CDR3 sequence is CASSLVRVHTEAFF. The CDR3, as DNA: TGTGCCAGCAGCTTAGTCCGGGTGCACACTGAAGCTTTCTTT.

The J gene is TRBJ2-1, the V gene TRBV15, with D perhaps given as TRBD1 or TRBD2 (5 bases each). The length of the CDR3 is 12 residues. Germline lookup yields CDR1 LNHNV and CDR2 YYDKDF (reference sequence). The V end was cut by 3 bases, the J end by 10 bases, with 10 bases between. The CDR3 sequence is CATSSGTLEQFF. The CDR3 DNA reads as TGTGCCACCAGCAGCGGGACGCTCGAGCAGTTCTTC. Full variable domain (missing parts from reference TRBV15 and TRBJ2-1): DAMVIQNPRYQVTQFGKPVTLSCSQTLNHNVMYWYQQKSSQAPKLLFHYYDKDFNNEADTPDNFQSRRPNTSFCFLDIRSPGLGDTAMYLCATSSGTLEQFFGPGTRLTVL.

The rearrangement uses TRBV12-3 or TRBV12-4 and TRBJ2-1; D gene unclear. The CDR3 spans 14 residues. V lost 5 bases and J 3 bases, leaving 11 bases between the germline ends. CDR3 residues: CASSKSRLYNEQFF. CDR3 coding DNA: TGTGCCAGCAGTAAATCCAGACTCTACAATGAGCAGTTCTTC.

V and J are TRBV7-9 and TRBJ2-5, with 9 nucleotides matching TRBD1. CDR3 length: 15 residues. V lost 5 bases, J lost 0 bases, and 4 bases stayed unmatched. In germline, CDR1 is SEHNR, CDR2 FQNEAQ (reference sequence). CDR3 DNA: TGTGCCAGCAGCCTCGGGACAGGGAACCAAGAGACCCAGTACTTC. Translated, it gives CASSLGTGNQETQYF.

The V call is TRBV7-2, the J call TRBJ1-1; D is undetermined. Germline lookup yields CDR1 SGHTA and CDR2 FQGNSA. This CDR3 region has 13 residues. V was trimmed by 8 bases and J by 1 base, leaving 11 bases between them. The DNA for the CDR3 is TGTGCCAGCGTCCGGGAGCAGAACACTGAAGCTTTCTTT. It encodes CASVREQNTEAFF.

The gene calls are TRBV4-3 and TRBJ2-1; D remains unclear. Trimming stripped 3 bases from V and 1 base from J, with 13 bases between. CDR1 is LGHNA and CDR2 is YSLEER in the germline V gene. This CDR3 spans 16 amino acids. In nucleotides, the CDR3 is TGCGCCAGCAGCCATTCGCTGGGCGGATCCTACAATGAGCAGTTCTTC. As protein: CASSHSLGGSYNEQFF.

The CDR3 is CASSQDPGTRVGNEQFF. As DNA, the CDR3 is TGCGCCAGCAGCCAAGATCCCGGGACTAGAGTAGGCAATGAGCAGTTCTTC. The rearrangement links TRBV4-3 to TRBJ2-1; 8 bases are a match to TRBD2. The CDR3 runs 17 residues. V lost 0 bases to trimming and J lost 6 bases; unmatched junction nucleotides: 10. Germline values: CDR1 LGHNA, CDR2 YSLEER.

The CDR3 DNA reads as TGCGCCAGCAGCACTACCCACTTCCAAGAGACCCAGTACTTC. Translated: CASSTTHFQETQYF. J is TRBJ2-5 and V is TRBV5-1, with no clear D. Germline values: CDR1 SGHRS, CDR2 YFSETQ. The CDR3 has 14 amino acids. Trimming stripped 4 bases from V and 1 base from J, with 11 bases between.

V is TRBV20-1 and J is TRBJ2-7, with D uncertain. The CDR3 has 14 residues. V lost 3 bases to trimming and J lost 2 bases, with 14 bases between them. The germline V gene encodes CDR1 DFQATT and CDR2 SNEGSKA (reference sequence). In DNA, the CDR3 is TGCAGTGCTAGCCCAGGCGATGGGACCTACGAGCAGTACTTC. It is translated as CSASPGDGTYEQYF.

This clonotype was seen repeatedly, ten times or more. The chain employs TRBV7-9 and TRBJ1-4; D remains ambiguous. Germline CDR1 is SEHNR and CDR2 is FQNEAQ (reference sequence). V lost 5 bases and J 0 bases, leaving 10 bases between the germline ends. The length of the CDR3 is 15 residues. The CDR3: CASSPQTATNEKLFF. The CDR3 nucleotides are TGTGCCAGCAGCCCCCAAACAGCAACTAATGAAAAACTGTTTTTT. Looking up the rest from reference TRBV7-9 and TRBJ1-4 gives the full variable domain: DTGVSQNPRHKITKRGQNVTFRCDPISEHNRLYWYRQTLGQGPEFLTYFQNEAQLEKSRLLSDRFSAERPKGSFSTLEIQRTEQGDSAMYLCASSPQTATNEKLFFGSGTQLSVL.

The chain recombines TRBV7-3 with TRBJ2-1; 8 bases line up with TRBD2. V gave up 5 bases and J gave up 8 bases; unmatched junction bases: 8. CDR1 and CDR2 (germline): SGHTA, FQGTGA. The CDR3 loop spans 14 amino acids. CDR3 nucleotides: TGTGCCAGCAGCCACAGCGGGAGTAGGTATGAGCAGTTCTTC. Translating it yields CASSHSGSRYEQFF.

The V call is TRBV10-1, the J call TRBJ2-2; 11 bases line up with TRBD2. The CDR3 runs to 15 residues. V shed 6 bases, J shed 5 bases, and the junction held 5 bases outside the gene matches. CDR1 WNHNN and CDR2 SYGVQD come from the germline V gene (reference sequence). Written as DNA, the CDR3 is TGCGCCAGCAGACTAGCGGGAGTGGGAACCGGGGAGCTGTTTTTT. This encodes CASRLAGVGTGELFF.

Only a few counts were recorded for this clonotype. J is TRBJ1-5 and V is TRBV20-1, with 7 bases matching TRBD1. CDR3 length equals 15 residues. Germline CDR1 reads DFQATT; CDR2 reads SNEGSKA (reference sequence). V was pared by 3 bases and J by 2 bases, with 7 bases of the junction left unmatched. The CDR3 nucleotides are TGCAGTGCTAGGGGAGACAGGGCTCGCAATCAGCCCCAGCATTTT. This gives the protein CSARGDRARNQPQHF.

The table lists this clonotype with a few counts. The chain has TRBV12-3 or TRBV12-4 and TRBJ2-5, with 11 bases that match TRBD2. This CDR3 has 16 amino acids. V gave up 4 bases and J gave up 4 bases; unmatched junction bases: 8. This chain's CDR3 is CASSSNSGGAGETQYF. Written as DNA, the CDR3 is TGTGCCAGCAGTTCTAATAGCGGGGGGGCTGGAGAGACCCAGTACTTC.

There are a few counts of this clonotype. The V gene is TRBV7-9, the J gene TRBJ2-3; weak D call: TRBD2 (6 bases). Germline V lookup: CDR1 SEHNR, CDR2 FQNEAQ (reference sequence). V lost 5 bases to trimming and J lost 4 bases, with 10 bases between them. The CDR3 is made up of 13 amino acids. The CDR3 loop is CASSQGGPDTQYF. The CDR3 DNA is TGTGCCAGCAGCCAAGGAGGGCCAGATACGCAGTATTTT.

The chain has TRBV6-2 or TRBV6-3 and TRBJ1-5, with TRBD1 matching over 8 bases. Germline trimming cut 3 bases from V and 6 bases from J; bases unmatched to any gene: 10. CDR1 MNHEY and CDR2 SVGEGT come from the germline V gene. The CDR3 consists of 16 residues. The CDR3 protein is CASSYSLGQGGQPQHF. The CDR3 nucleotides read TGTGCCAGCAGTTATTCCCTTGGACAGGGTGGTCAGCCCCAGCATTTT.

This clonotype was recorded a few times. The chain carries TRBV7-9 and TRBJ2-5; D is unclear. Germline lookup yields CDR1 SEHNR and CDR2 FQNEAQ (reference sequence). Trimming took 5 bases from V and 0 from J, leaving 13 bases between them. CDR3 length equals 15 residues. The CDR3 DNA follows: TGTGCCAGCAGCCCCCAAGTTGGGTACCAAGAGACCCAGTACTTC. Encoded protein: CASSPQVGYQETQYF.

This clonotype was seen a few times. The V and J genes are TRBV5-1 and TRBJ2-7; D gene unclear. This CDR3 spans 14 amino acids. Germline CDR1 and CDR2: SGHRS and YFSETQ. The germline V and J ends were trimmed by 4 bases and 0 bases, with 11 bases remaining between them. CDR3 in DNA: TGCGCCAGCAGCGAAAACAGTGCCTCCTACGAGCAGTACTTC. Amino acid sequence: CASSENSASYEQYF.

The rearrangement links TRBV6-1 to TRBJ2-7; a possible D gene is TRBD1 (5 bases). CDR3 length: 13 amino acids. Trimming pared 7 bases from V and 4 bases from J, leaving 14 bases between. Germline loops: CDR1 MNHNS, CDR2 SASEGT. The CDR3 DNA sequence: TGTGCCAGCAATACAGGCAGGGTGTACGAGCAGTACTTC. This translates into CASNTGRVYEQYF.